The rows below give T cell receptor beta chains drawn from one sample of a study of T-cell reconstitution after alpha-beta-depleted transplantation in children. Each CDR3 protein gets one entry after TCRdb re-called the PCR reads with MiXCR. The data hold about 460,000 distinct CDR3 sequences, with approximately 12% observed a single time. The specimen comprised PBMCs from the stem cell graft donor, sampled from the stem cell graft. All receptors derive from a human donor who donated a stem cell graft to a child with combined immunodeficiency. Both conserved end residues are trimmed from each CDR3.

j_call	v_call	cdr3_aa
TRBJ1-2	TRBV7-2	ASSSGASYGYT
TRBJ1-5	TRBV20-1	SARTGINQPQH
TRBJ1-5	TRBV7-8	ASSFGDSNQPQH
TRBJ2-1	TRBV19	ASSTPGLAVNEQF
TRBJ2-7	TRBV12-3/TRBV12-4	ASSLGHLSSYEQY
TRBJ2-7	TRBV12-3/TRBV12-4	ASRYGGSYEQY
TRBJ2-1	TRBV11-2	ASSSGGPSYNEQF
TRBJ2-7	TRBV29-1	SVERLAGLEQY
TRBJ2-3	TRBV12-3/TRBV12-4	ASSLIYGGDTDTQY
TRBJ2-3	TRBV4-3	ASSQERAGVVGPDTQY
TRBJ1-1	TRBV6-1	ASSIKGAEAF
TRBJ2-5	TRBV7-9	ASSSYRGRRETQY
TRBJ2-5	TRBV6-2/TRBV6-3	ASTPDSLGQETQY
TRBJ2-1	TRBV11-2	ASRAGLAGSRVTYNEQF
TRBJ2-5	TRBV6-2/TRBV6-3	ASSYLGGGRETQY
TRBJ2-4	TRBV5-4	ASSLGGQLAKNIQY
TRBJ2-7	TRBV29-1	SVGDRGYEQY
TRBJ2-7	TRBV30	AWSVRDRVTYEQY
TRBJ2-5	TRBV7-8	ASSSPGGNQETQY
TRBJ2-2	TRBV5-1	ASSWIQGGANTGELF
TRBJ1-6	TRBV6-2/TRBV6-3	ASSPDTAYNSPLH
TRBJ1-5	TRBV12-3/TRBV12-4	ASSYTAGGNQPQH
TRBJ2-7	TRBV13	ASSSRQDHEQY
TRBJ2-7	TRBV18	ASSLGQENYEQY
TRBJ2-3	TRBV20-1	SALGWSTDTQY
TRBJ2-5	TRBV5-5	ASSYGRASYQETQY
TRBJ1-6	TRBV12-3/TRBV12-4	ASSHRTEGESPLH
TRBJ2-7	TRBV16	ASSQSGYSSYEQY
TRBJ2-1	TRBV6-4	ASSASGQGDYNEQF
TRBJ2-5	TRBV20-1	SALSDRGYQETQY
TRBJ1-5	TRBV15	ATSRDRGPNQPQH
TRBJ2-7	TRBV4-3	ASSQNLKGVHSYEQY
TRBJ2-7	TRBV5-8	ASSLAYGGRMSEQY
TRBJ2-3	TRBV12-3/TRBV12-4	ASSFETGGTSDTQY
TRBJ2-4	TRBV12-3/TRBV12-4	ASSLSSDIQY
TRBJ1-3	TRBV12-3/TRBV12-4	ASSLGRGDRYRDTIY
TRBJ2-1	TRBV6-2/TRBV6-3	ASSFSGGADEQF
TRBJ2-7	TRBV5-1	ASSLKQGAVEQY
TRBJ2-1	TRBV11-2	ASSHLAGQF
TRBJ2-7	TRBV9	ASSVDGLAGGHEQY
TRBJ2-1	TRBV29-1	SVAPSGRGDEQF
TRBJ1-6	TRBV4-3	ASSPKGGGMDSPLH
TRBJ2-2	TRBV6-2/TRBV6-3	ASSYSGLAGELF
TRBJ2-1	TRBV6-1	ASSERREGEQF
TRBJ2-3	TRBV28	ASSLWLAGEGTDTQY
TRBJ1-5	TRBV20-1	SARDPLTGNNQPQH
TRBJ2-3	TRBV7-8	ASSWEIGSGASTDTQY
TRBJ2-5	TRBV15	ATSRDLGTVGETQY
TRBJ2-7	TRBV20-1	SARGDGYSYEQY
TRBJ2-1	TRBV5-1	ASSVSASSYNEQF
TRBJ2-7	TRBV5-1	ASSMNTGEDEQY
TRBJ2-1	TRBV20-1	SASFGTYRYNEQF
TRBJ2-1	TRBV12-3/TRBV12-4	ASSFLASGRAPFYNEQF
TRBJ2-7	TRBV14	ASGQGSYEQY
TRBJ2-5	TRBV11-3	ASSRRTSGQETQY
TRBJ1-2	TRBV7-2	ASSLTPPGGYGYT
TRBJ2-7	TRBV6-5	ASSYGNPYEQY
TRBJ1-2	TRBV28	ASHAIDRKHGYT
TRBJ1-5	TRBV20-1	SALSGQGDQPQH
TRBJ2-2	TRBV6-5	ASSYSIQSGDTGELF